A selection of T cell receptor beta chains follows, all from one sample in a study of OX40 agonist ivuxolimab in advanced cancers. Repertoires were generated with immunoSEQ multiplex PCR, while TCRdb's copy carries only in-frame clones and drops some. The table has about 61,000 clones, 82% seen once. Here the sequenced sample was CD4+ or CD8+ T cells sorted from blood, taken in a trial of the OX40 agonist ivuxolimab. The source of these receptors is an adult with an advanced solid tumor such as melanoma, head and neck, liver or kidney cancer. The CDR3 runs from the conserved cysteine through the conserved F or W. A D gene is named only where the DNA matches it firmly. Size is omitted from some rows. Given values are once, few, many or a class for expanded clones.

CASSLSPSWRVATVANEQFF	TGTGCCAGCAGCTTGTCCCCTAGCTGGAGGGTAGCGACAGTAGCAAATGAGCAGTTCTTC	TRBJ2-1	TRBV7-6	-	-
CATSRGTGFYEQYF	TGTGCCACCAGCAGAGGCACAGGATTCTACGAGCAGTACTTC	TRBJ2-7	TRBV15	-	-
CAISPTGGEGETQYF	TGTGCCATCAGTCCGACAGGGGGCGAGGGAGAGACCCAGTACTTC	TRBJ2-5	TRBV10-3	-	TRBD1
CASSFSTAKPGNEQFF	TGTGCCAGCAGCTTTTCTACAGCTAAACCAGGGAATGAGCAGTTCTTC	TRBJ2-1	TRBV5-6	-	-
CASSSGLATYNEQFF	TGTGCCAGCAGCTCTGGACTAGCGACCTACAATGAGCAGTTCTTC	TRBJ2-1	TRBV7-2	-	TRBD2
CASSIGTGGLYGYTF	TGTGCCAGCAGTATCGGGACAGGCGGACTCTATGGCTACACCTTC	TRBJ1-2	TRBV28	-	TRBD1
CASSYGGTDTQYF	TGCGCCAGCAGCTATGGGGGGACAGATACGCAGTATTTT	TRBJ2-3	TRBV5-1	-	-
CASSPRTVATNEKLFF	TGTGCCAGCTCACCAAGGACAGTTGCAACTAATGAAAAACTGTTTTTT	TRBJ1-4	TRBV18	-	-
CASRSRGQGWRGFHF	TGTGCCAGCAGATCGAGGGGACAGGGGTGGAGGGGGTTCCATTTT	TRBJ1-3	TRBV6-5	-	TRBD1
CASSQVRGSDTQYF	TGTGCCAGCAGCCAAGTCAGGGGGTCGGATACGCAGTATTTT	TRBJ2-3	TRBV14	-	TRBD1
CASSRGEDTGELFF	TGTGCCAGCAGCCGTGGGGAAGACACCGGGGAGCTGTTTTTT	TRBJ2-2	TRBV6-1	-	-
CASLGGRVGFTEAFF	TGTGCCAGCTTGGGGGGCAGGGTCGGGTTCACTGAAGCTTTCTTT	TRBJ1-1	TRBV5-6	-	-
CSVESTDTQYF	TGCAGCGTTGAGAGCACAGATACGCAGTATTTT	TRBJ2-3	TRBV29-1	-	-
CASSLDEGGMNTEAFF	TGCGCCAGCAGCTTGGATGAGGGCGGGATGAACACTGAAGCTTTCTTT	TRBJ1-1	TRBV5-1	-	-
CASSLSGTGNSGNTIYF	TGCGCCAGCAGCTTGAGTGGGACAGGGAACTCTGGAAACACCATATATTTT	TRBJ1-3	TRBV5-1	-	TRBD1
CASRMTAQNEKLFF	TGTGCCAGCAGAATGACAGCGCAGAATGAAAAACTGTTTTTT	TRBJ1-4	TRBV28	-	-
CASSPPGGADYGYTF	TGTGCCAGCTCACCCCCCGGGGGCGCAGACTATGGCTACACCTTC	TRBJ1-2	TRBV18	-	-
CASSLEVTLIGNEQFF	TGTGCCAGCAGCTTAGAGGTAACCCTGATCGGCAATGAGCAGTTCTTC	TRBJ2-1	TRBV7-2	-	-
CASSQGGLAGEGDTQYF	TGTGCCAGCAGCCAAGGGGGACTGGCGGGAGAGGGAGATACGCAGTATTTT	TRBJ2-3	TRBV11-3	-	-
CASSRVPNTGELFF	TGTGCCAGCAGCAGGGTTCCGAACACCGGGGAGCTGTTTTTT	TRBJ2-2	TRBV9	-	-
CASSPGTSADTQYF	TGTGCCAGTAGTCCTGGGACTAGCGCAGATACGCAGTATTTT	TRBJ2-3	TRBV19	-	TRBD2
CASSLLAAPGETQYF	TGTGCCAGCAGTCTCCTAGCGGCCCCCGGAGAGACCCAGTACTTC	TRBJ2-5	TRBV2	-	TRBD2
CASSPQDYEQYF	TGTGCCAGCAGTCCGCAGGACTACGAGCAGTACTTC	TRBJ2-7	TRBV28	-	-
CASSSRAAPGDTQYF	TGCGCCAGCAGCTCCAGGGCCGCCCCAGGAGATACGCAGTATTTT	TRBJ2-3	TRBV5-1	-	-
CASSQDQGQGNEKLFF	TGCGCCAGCAGCCAAGATCAGGGACAGGGTAATGAAAAACTGTTTTTT	TRBJ1-4	TRBV4-3	-	TRBD1
CASSNSIAKNIQYF	TGCGCCAGCAGTAATAGCATAGCCAAAAACATTCAGTACTTC	TRBJ2-4	TRBV10-1	-	-
CAISGANGPNSPLHF	TGTGCCATCAGTGGAGCGAACGGGCCCAATTCACCCCTCCACTTT	TRBJ1-6	TRBV10-3	few	-
CAWSDRQGNYGYTF	TGTGCCTGGAGTGACCGACAGGGTAACTATGGCTACACCTTC	TRBJ1-2	TRBV30	-	TRBD1
CASSLGVEALDEQFF	TGCGCCAGCAGCTTGGGGGTAGAAGCTTTGGATGAGCAGTTCTTC	TRBJ2-1	TRBV5-1	-	-
CASSWVAGEGEQYF	TGTGCCAGCAGTTGGGTAGCGGGAGAAGGCGAGCAGTACTTC	TRBJ2-7	TRBV27	few	TRBD2
CASSSEQGAQPYF	TGTGCCAGCAGTTCTGAGCAGGGGGCGCAACCCTATTTT	TRBJ2-3	TRBV6-5	-	TRBD1
CASSLAGGGEQFF	TGTGCCAGCTCCCTAGCGGGAGGTGGTGAGCAGTTCTTC	TRBJ2-1	TRBV6-6	-	TRBD2
CASSPWTGGDSEAFF	TGTGCCAGCTCACCTTGGACAGGAGGAGATAGTGAAGCTTTCTTT	TRBJ1-1	TRBV18	-	TRBD1
CASSPGLAGYNEQFF	TGTGCCAGCAGCCCCGGACTAGCGGGGTACAATGAGCAGTTCTTC	TRBJ2-1	TRBV2	-	TRBD2
CASVGLAESNEQFF	TGTGCCAGCGTCGGTCTAGCGGAATCGAATGAGCAGTTCTTC	TRBJ2-1	TRBV7-2	-	TRBD2
CASRPAGGAITDTQYF	TGTGCCAGCAGACCAGCGGGAGGAGCCATCACAGATACGCAGTATTTT	TRBJ2-3	TRBV11-2	-	TRBD2
CASSAYRGGEQYF	TGTGCCAGCAGTGCTTACAGGGGGGGCGAGCAGTACTTC	TRBJ2-7	TRBV6-1	-	-
CSVAELNTEAFF	TGCAGCGTCGCAGAGTTGAACACTGAAGCTTTCTTT	TRBJ1-1	TRBV29-1	-	-
CASSVPGVGGYTF	TGTGCCAGTAGTGTTCCAGGGGTTGGTGGCTACACCTTC	TRBJ1-2	TRBV19	-	-
CASSSGTGGENEQYF	TGTGCCAGCTCATCCGGGACAGGGGGCGAAAACGAGCAGTACTTC	TRBJ2-7	TRBV18	medium-sized	TRBD1